Each of the 18 T cell receptor beta chains below was sequenced from the same sample in a study of blood T cell repertoires in COVID-19. TCRdb keeps only in-frame clones here, not all; method: immunoSEQ multiplex PCR. The sample holds about 280,000 clones, approximately 89% seen once. Specimen: PBMCs or T cells enriched from blood (not recorded which). The receptors shown here come from a woman aged 60 to 75 who had recovered from COVID-19.

CDR3 sequence: CASSMDFDQPQHF. In DNA, the CDR3 is TGTGCCAGTAGTATGGACTTTGATCAGCCCCAGCATTTT. The chain joins TRBV19 to TRBJ1-5; no clear D. Germline V gene lookup returns CDR1 LNHDA and CDR2 SQIVND (reference sequence). CDR3 length: 13 amino acids. Trimming removed 3 bases from V and 5 bases from J, with 8 bases in between.

V and J are TRBV7-3 and TRBJ2-3, with unresolved D. Per the germline V gene, CDR1 is SGHTA and CDR2 is FQGTGA. The V end was cut by 8 bases, the J end by 0 bases, with 12 bases between. The CDR3 loop spans 14 amino acids. CDR3 bases: TGTGCCAGCGCTAGTAGGTCTAGCACAGATACGCAGTATTTT. Translated, it gives CASASRSSTDTQYF.

The chain joins TRBV3-1 (or the pseudogene TRBV3-2) to TRBJ2-2; TRBD2 agrees at 9 bases. This CDR3 spans 17 amino acids. V lost 4 bases and J lost 3; bases outside the gene matches: 9. Germline-derived CDR1 and CDR2 are LGHDT and YNNKEL (reference sequence). This chain's CDR3 is CASSLYSSGTDTGELFF. In nucleotides, the CDR3 is TGTGCCAGCAGCCTATACTCTAGCGGGACCGACACCGGGGAGCTGTTTTTT.

The chain links TRBV19 to TRBJ1-1; possible D gene TRBD1, 6 bases. Trimming pared 9 bases from V and 6 bases from J, leaving 20 bases between. Germline CDR1 reads LNHDA; CDR2 reads SQIVND (reference sequence). CDR3 length equals 14 residues. The CDR3 nucleotides are TGTGCCAGCACCCACACAGGGATACCCCCTGAAGCTTTCTTT. This translates into CASTHTGIPPEAFF.

The rearrangement links TRBV7-9 to TRBJ1-5; no reliable D call. Germline CDR1 is SEHNR and CDR2 is FQNEAQ (reference sequence). V was pared by 1 base and J by 4 bases, with 8 bases between. There are 14 residues in the CDR3. CDR3 DNA sequence: TGTGCCAGCAGCTTAGGGACTCTAAATCAGCCCCAGCATTTT. It translates to CASSLGTLNQPQHF.

The chain carries TRBV19 and TRBJ1-5; no clear D. Between the trimmed V and J ends, which lost 7 bases and 4 bases, there was a span of 11 bases. This CDR3 spans 13 amino acids. CDR1 and CDR2 from the germline V gene are LNHDA and SQIVND (reference sequence). The CDR3 DNA is TGTGCCAGTACGTCTCAGGTTAATCAGCCCCAGCATTTT. It is translated as CASTSQVNQPQHF. The whole variable domain, remainder taken from reference TRBV19 and TRBJ1-5, is DGGITQSPKYLFRKEGQNVTLSCEQNLNHDAMYWYRQDPGQGLRLIYYSQIVNDFQKGDIAEGYSVSREKKESFPLTVTSAQKNPTAFYLCASTSQVNQPQHFGDGTRLSIL.

The chain joins TRBV9 to TRBJ2-5; 7 positions agree with TRBD2. The trim removed 0 bases at V and 1 base at J, leaving 3 bases unmatched. This CDR3 is built from 15 residues. Germline V gene data show CDR1 as SGDLS and CDR2 as YYNGEE. CDR3 nucleotide sequence: TGTGCCAGCAGCGTAGCTACTAGCGCCCAAGAGACCCAGTACTTC. This codes for CASSVATSAQETQYF.

The CDR3 spells CASSPGGGYPHEGSYNSPLHF. CDR3 in DNA: TGTGCCAGCAGCCCCGGGGGGGGGTACCCCCACGAGGGCTCCTATAATTCACCCCTCCACTTT. The rearrangement joins TRBV21-1 to TRBJ1-6. TRBV21-1 is flagged as a pseudogene. CDR3 length equals 21 residues.

A single count supports this clone. The chain is built from TRBV27 and TRBJ1-1; maybe TRBD1 (6 bases). Trimming left V 3 bases short and J 6 bases short, with 11 bases between. CDR3 length equals 13 residues. Germline values: CDR1 MNHEY, CDR2 SMNVEV (reference sequence). CDR3 nucleotide sequence: TGTGCCAGCAGTTTTTCGCGGGGGCCTGAAGCTTTCTTT. This sequence encodes CASSFSRGPEAFF.

On this clone itself: This sample also contains other DNA sequences that code for the same CDR3. The chain combines TRBV29-1 with TRBJ1-1; weak D call: TRBD1 (6 bases). Germline V gene sequence: CDR1 SQVTM, CDR2 ANQGSEA. CDR3 length: 12 amino acids. V was clipped by 6 bases and J by 3 bases, with 11 bases between them. The CDR3 region is CSVTGLDTEAFF. CDR3 DNA: TGCAGCGTCACAGGGTTAGACACTGAAGCTTTCTTT.

The chain carries TRBV19 and TRBJ1-1; a possible D gene is TRBD1 (5 bases). Germline values: CDR1 LNHDA, CDR2 SQIVND (reference sequence). V lost 3 bases and J 7 bases, leaving 15 bases between the germline ends. The CDR3 sequence is 14 residues long. CDR3 loop: CASSIDSQSSEAFF. The CDR3 coding sequence is TGTGCCAGTAGTATCGACAGCCAATCTAGTGAAGCTTTCTTT.

V and J are TRBV4-1 and TRBJ2-1; no clear D gene. The V end lost 1 base, the J end lost 11 bases, and 15 bases lay between the germline ends. Germline CDR1 MGHRA, CDR2 YSYEKL. This CDR3 has 14 residues. CDR3 residues: CASSQVVSDSKQFF. CDR3 nucleotides: TGCGCCAGCAGCCAAGTGGTCAGTGATTCAAAGCAGTTCTTC.

The chain has TRBV7-2 and TRBJ2-7; D might be TRBD1 (6 bases). Looked up from germline, CDR1 is SGHTA and CDR2 is FQGNSA. V was pared by 5 bases and J by 2 bases, with 16 bases between. The CDR3 runs 15 residues. CDR3 sequence: CASSPWRGGAYEQYF. The CDR3 region has the DNA TGTGCCAGCAGCCCTTGGAGAGGGGGTGCCTACGAGCAGTACTTC. Combining the CDR3 with reference TRBV7-2 and TRBJ2-7 gives the whole variable domain GAGVSQSPSNKVTEKGKDVELRCDPISGHTALYWYRQSLGQGLEFLIYFQGNSAPDKSGLPSDRFSAERTGGSVSTLTIQRTQQEDSAVYLCASSPWRGGAYEQYFGPGTRLTVT.

The chain recombines TRBV29-1 with TRBJ1-1; D unresolved. The germline CDR1 and CDR2 sequences are SQVTM and ANQGSEA. The V end was cut by 6 bases, the J end by 0 bases, with 11 bases between. The CDR3 totals 13 residues. The CDR3 DNA reads TGCAGCGTACTAGGACGGATGAACACTGAAGCTTTCTTT. It yields the protein CSVLGRMNTEAFF. The variable domain in full, with the rest retrieved from reference TRBV29-1 and TRBJ1-1, is SAVISQKPSRDICQRGTSLTIQCQVDSQVTMMFWYRQQPGQSLTLIATANQGSEATYESGFVIDKFPISRPNLTFSTLTVSNMSPEDSSIYLCSVLGRMNTEAFFGQGTRLTVV.

The chain links TRBV10-2 to TRBJ1-2; 7 nucleotides match TRBD1. CDR1 is WSHSY, CDR2 SAAADI, per germline. This CDR3 is built from 13 residues. V shed 7 bases and J 4 bases; nucleotides not matched to a gene: 6. CDR3 nucleotides: TGCGCCAGCACCGGGACAGCCGGCTATGGCTACACCTTC. Protein product: CASTGTAGYGYTF.

The chain links TRBV12-5 to TRBJ2-1; D gene ambiguous. CDR3 length equals 13 residues. V was trimmed by 3 bases and J by 8 bases, leaving 11 bases between them. The V gene's germline CDR1 is LGHNT and CDR2 FRNRAP. The CDR3 loop is CASGFSGPHEQFF. The DNA of the CDR3 is TGTGCTAGTGGTTTCAGTGGCCCCCATGAGCAGTTCTTC.

The CDR3 DNA sequence: TGTGCCAGCAGCAAGACTAGCGGGGAGACCCAGTACTTC. Translated: CASSKTSGETQYF. The chain has TRBV7-2 and TRBJ2-5, with 10 bases that match TRBD2. Trimming removed 5 bases from V and 5 bases from J; junction bases left unmatched: 2. This CDR3 has 13 residues. Germline lookup yields CDR1 SGHTA and CDR2 FQGNSA.

The rearrangement links TRBV5-1 to TRBJ2-5, with 12 nucleotides matching TRBD2. Germline CDR1 and CDR2: SGHRS and YFSETQ. The CDR3 length is 17 residues. V was pared by 0 bases and J by 5 bases, with 8 bases of the junction left unmatched. CDR3 sequence: CASSLDGSLAGGETQYF. The CDR3 DNA follows: TGCGCCAGCAGCTTGGATGGAAGTCTAGCGGGAGGGGAGACCCAGTACTTC.